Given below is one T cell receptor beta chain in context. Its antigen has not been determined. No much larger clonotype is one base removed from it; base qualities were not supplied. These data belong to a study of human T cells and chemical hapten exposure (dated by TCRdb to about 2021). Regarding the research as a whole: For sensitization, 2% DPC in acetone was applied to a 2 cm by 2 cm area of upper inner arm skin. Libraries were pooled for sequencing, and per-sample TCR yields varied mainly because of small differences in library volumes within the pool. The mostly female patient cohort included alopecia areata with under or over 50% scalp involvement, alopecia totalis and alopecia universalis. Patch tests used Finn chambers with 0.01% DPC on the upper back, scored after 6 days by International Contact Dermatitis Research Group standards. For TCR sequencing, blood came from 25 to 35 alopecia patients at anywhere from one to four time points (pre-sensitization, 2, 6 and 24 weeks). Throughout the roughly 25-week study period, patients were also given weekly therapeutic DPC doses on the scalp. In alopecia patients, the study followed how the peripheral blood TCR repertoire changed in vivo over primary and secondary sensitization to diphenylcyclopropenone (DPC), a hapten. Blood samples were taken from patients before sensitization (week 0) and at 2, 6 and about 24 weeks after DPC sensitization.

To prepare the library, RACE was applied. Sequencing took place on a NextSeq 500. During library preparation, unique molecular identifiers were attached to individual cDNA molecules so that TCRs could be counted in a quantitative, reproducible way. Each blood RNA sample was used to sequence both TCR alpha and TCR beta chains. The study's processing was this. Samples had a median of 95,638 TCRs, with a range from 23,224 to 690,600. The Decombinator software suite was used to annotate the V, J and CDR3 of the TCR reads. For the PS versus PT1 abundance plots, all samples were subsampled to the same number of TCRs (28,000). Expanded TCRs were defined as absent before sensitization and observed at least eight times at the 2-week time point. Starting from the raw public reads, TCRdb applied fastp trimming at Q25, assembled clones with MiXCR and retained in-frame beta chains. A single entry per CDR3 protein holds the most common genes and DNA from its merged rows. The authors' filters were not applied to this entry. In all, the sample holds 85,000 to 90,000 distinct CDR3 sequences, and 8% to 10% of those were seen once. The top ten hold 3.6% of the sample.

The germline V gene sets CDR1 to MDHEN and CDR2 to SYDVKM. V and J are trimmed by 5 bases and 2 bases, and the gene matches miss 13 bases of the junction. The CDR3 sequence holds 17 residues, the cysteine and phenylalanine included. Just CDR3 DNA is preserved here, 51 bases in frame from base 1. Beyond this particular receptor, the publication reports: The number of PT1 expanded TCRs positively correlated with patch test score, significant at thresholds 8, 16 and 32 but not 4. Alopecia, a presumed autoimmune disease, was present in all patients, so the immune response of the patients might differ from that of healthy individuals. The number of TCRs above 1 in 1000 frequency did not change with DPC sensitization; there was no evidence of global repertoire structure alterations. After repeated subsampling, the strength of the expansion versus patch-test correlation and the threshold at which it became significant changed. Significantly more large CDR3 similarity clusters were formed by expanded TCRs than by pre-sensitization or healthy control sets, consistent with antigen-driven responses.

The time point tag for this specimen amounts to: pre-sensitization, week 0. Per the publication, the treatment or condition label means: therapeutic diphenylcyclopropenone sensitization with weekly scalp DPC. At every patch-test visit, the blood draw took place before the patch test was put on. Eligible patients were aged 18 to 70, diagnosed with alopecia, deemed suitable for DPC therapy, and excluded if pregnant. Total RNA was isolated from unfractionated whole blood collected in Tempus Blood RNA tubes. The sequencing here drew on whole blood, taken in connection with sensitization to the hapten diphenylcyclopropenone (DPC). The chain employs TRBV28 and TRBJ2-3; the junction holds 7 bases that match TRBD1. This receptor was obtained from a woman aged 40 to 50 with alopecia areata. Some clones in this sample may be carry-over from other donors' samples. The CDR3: CASSPAETGIITDTQYF. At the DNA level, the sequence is TGTGCCAGCAGTCCCGCCGAGACAGGGATTATCACAGATACGCAGTATTTT.